This T cell receptor (beta chain) was sequenced during a study of T cell responses to AZD1222 COVID-19 vaccine. Overall study: Recipients boosted at about 4 weeks or about 12 weeks are pooled.

About this clone: Its matching antigen is unknown.

Using immunoSEQ multiplex PCR, the repertoire was profiled, and TCRdb retains in-frame clones only, with some absent. Of 70,000 to 85,000 clones listed, roughly 85% were seen once; the top ten hold under 3%. Study results and caveats: White British ancestry dominated among donors, who included more females, and clonal diversity was possibly underestimated. Regions 160-218 and 743-854 held dominance among vaccine-associated CD4 TCRs, which spanned spike. Within unmutated variant regions lay the reported targets of nearly half of spike-specific TCRs.

The sequenced sample was peripheral blood, obtained on day 0 of AZD1222 vaccination. The sequence was obtained from an adult in good health.

The DNA for the CDR3 is TGTGCCACCAGTGATTTGAGGGAAAGCTCTGGGGCCAACGTCCTGACTTTC. It is translated as CATSDLRESSGANVLTF. The chain joins TRBV24-1 to TRBJ2-6; D is unclear. CDR3 length equals 17 residues. The germline V and J ends were trimmed by 0 bases and 0 bases, with 8 bases remaining between them. Per the germline V gene, CDR1 is KGHDR and CDR2 is SFDVKD.